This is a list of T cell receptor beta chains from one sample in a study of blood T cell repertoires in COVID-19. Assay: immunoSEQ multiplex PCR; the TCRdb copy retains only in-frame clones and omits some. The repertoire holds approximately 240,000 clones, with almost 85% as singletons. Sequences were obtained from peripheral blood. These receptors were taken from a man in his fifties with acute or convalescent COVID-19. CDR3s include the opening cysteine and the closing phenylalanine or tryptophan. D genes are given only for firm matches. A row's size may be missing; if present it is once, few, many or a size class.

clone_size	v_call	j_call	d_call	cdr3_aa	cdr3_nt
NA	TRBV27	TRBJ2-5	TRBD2	CASSLNGLAWETQYF	TGTGCCAGCAGTTTAAACGGACTAGCCTGGGAGACCCAGTACTTC
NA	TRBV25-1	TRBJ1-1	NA	CASSVTGGNTEAFF	TGTGCCAGCAGCGTGACAGGCGGAAACACTGAAGCTTTCTTT
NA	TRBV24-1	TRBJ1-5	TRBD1	CATSDGQGLNQPQHF	TGTGCCACCAGTGACGGACAGGGCCTGAATCAGCCCCAGCATTTT
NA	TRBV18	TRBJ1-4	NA	CASSPPRAGGNEKLFF	TGTGCCAGCTCACCACCCCGCGCCGGGGGGAATGAAAAACTGTTTTTT
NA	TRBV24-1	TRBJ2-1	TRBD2	CATTYGGLAGGGGEQFF	TGTGCCACTACCTACGGAGGACTAGCGGGAGGGGGAGGTGAGCAGTTCTTC
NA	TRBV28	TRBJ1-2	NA	CASSLARNYGYTF	TGTGCCAGCAGTTTAGCCAGGAACTATGGCTACACCTTC
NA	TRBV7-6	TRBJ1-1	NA	CASSPTANTEAFF	TGTGCCAGCAGCCCCACAGCGAACACTGAAGCTTTCTTT
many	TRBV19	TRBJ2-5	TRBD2	CASSIGLAVYQETQYF	TGTGCCAGTAGTATAGGACTAGCGGTCTACCAAGAGACCCAGTACTTC
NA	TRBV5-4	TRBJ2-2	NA	CASSLDGSNTGELFF	TGTGCCAGCAGCTTGGACGGGAGTAACACCGGGGAGCTGTTTTTT
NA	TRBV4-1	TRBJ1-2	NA	CASSQPYRALNYGYTF	TGCGCCAGCAGCCAACCATACAGGGCTCTGAACTATGGCTACACCTTC
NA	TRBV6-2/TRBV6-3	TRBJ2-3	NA	CASSPGGTPTDTQYF	TGTGCCAGCAGTCCCGGGGGGACACCCACAGATACGCAGTATTTT
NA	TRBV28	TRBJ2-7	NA	CASRVGLYYEQYF	TGTGCCAGCAGGGTGGGCTTATACTACGAGCAGTACTTC
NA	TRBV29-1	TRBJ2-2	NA	CSVAGVSGAGELFF	TGCAGCGTTGCTGGGGTTTCGGGGGCCGGGGAGCTGTTTTTT
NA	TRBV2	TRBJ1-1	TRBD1	CASSEANWQGATEAFF	TGTGCCAGCAGTGAAGCGAATTGGCAGGGGGCGACTGAAGCTTTCTTT
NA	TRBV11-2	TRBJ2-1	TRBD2	CASSLTSGGDEQFF	TGTGCCAGCAGCTTAACTAGCGGGGGGGATGAGCAGTTCTTC
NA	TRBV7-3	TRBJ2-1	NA	CASSLSGNEQFF	TGTGCCAGCAGCCTATCCGGGAATGAGCAGTTCTTC
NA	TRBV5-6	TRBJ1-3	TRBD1	CASSGQGSGNTIYF	TGTGCCAGCAGCGGACAGGGCTCTGGAAACACCATATATTTT
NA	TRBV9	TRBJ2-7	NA	CASSPKADIRWQYF	TGTGCCAGCAGCCCCAAGGCTGACATACGTTGGCAGTACTTC
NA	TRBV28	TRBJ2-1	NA	CASSLLEGTYNEQFF	TGTGCCAGCAGTTTACTGGAGGGGACCTACAATGAGCAGTTCTTC
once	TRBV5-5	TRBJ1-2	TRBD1	CASSLAGTGASGSYTF	TGTGCCAGCAGCTTGGCCGGGACAGGGGCCTCGGGGAGCTACACCTTC
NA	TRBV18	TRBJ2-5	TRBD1	CASSPLQGTQETQYF	TGTGCCAGCTCACCGCTACAGGGGACCCAAGAGACCCAGTACTTC
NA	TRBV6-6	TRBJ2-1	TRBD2	CASSPLAGDVGYNEQFF	TGTGCCAGCAGTCCGCTAGCGGGAGATGTAGGGTACAATGAGCAGTTCTTC
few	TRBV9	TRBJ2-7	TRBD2	CASSHAGGPYEQYF	TGTGCCAGCAGCCACGCGGGGGGCCCCTACGAGCAGTACTTC
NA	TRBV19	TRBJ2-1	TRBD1	CASSRDRVATYNEQFF	TGTGCCAGTAGTCGCGACAGGGTAGCAACCTACAATGAGCAGTTCTTC
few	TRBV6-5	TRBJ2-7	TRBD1	CASSNLDRSSYEQYF	TGTGCCAGCAGTAACTTGGACAGGAGCTCCTACGAGCAGTACTTC
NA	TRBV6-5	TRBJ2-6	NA	CASSLTPGAGANVLTF	TGTGCCAGCAGTTTAACCCCCGGGGCTGGGGCCAACGTCCTGACTTTC
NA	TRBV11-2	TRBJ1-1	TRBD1	CASSLGQGYIEAFF	TGTGCCAGCAGCTTAGGACAGGGGTATATTGAAGCTTTCTTT
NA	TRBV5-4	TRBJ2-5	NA	CASSLRQTQETQYF	TGTGCCAGCAGCCTAAGACAGACTCAAGAGACCCAGTACTTC
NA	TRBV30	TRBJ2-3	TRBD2	CAWSDGAGYTDTQYF	TGTGCCTGGAGCGACGGAGCGGGATACACAGATACGCAGTATTTT
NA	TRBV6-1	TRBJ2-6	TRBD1	CASSERDRALSGANVLTF	TGTGCCAGCAGTGAACGGGACAGAGCCCTCTCTGGGGCCAACGTCCTGACTTTC
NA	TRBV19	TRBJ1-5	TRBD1	CASSMGQGGQPQHF	TGTGCCAGTAGTATGGGACAGGGAGGTCAGCCCCAGCATTTT
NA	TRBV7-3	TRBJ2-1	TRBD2	CASSFMAAGGINEQFF	TGTGCCAGCAGCTTCATGGCCGCGGGAGGGATAAATGAGCAGTTCTTC
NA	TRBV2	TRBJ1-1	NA	CASSDSHTEAFF	TGTGCCAGCAGTGACAGTCACACTGAAGCTTTCTTT
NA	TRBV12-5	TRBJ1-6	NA	CASGLDSLRGYNSPLHF	TGTGCTAGTGGTCTGGACTCACTTAGGGGGTATAATTCACCCCTCCACTTT
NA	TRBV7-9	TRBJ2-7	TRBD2	CASSLEAGGLEQYF	TGTGCCAGCAGCTTAGAAGCGGGGGGACTAGAGCAGTACTTC
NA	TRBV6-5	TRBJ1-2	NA	CASSPGTNYGYTF	TGTGCCAGCAGCCCCGGGACAAACTATGGCTACACCTTC
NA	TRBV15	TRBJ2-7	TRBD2	CATSRRLAGVDEQYF	TGTGCCACCAGCAGAAGACTAGCGGGAGTAGACGAGCAGTACTTC
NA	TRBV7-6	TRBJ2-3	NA	CASSRGVVSTDTQYF	TGTGCCAGCAGCCGCGGGGTTGTTAGCACAGATACGCAGTATTTT
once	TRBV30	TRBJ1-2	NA	CAWSMKPRTYGYTF	TGTGCCTGGAGCATGAAACCCCGGACTTATGGCTACACCTTC
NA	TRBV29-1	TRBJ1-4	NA	CSGSFRVGEKLFF	TGCAGCGGGTCGTTCAGGGTCGGTGAAAAACTGTTTTTT
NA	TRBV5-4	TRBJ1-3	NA	CASSLAGKGGNTIYF	TGTGCCAGCAGCTTGGCAGGGAAAGGTGGAAACACCATATATTTT
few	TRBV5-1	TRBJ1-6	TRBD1	CASSLSGTGKLLNSPLHF	TGCGCCAGCAGCCTATCCGGGACAGGGAAATTGTTAAATTCACCCCTCCACTTT
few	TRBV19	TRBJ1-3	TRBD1	CASNPNDGTTGDWNTIYF	TGTGCCAGTAACCCTAACGATGGAACAACAGGGGATTGGAACACCATATATTTT
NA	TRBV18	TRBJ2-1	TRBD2	CASSPQASGTSYEQFF	TGTGCCAGCTCACCACAGGCTAGCGGGACCTCCTATGAGCAGTTCTTC
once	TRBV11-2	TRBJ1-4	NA	CASSFVAGGLGEKLFF	TGTGCCAGCAGCTTTGTCGCGGGGGGGCTTGGAGAAAAACTGTTTTTT
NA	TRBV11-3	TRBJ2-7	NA	CASSSRGESPYYEQYF	TGTGCCAGCAGCTCCAGGGGGGAGTCCCCCTACTACGAGCAGTACTTC
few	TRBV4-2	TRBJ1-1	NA	CASSQVLDRNTEAFF	TGTGCCAGCAGCCAAGTGTTGGACAGGAACACTGAAGCTTTCTTT
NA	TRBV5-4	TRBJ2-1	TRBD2	CASSLQSSGNEQFF	TGTGCCAGCAGCCTGCAGTCTAGCGGGAATGAGCAGTTCTTC
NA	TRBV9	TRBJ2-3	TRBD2	CASSVGTSGRAADTQYF	TGTGCCAGCAGCGTAGGGACTAGCGGGAGGGCTGCAGATACGCAGTATTTT
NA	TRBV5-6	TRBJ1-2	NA	CASSFVTGEANYGYTF	TGTGCCAGCAGCTTTGTCACAGGCGAAGCTAACTATGGCTACACCTTC
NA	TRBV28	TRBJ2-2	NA	CASSPGGVSTGELFF	TGTGCCAGCAGTCCTGGAGGGGTGAGCACCGGGGAGCTGTTTTTT
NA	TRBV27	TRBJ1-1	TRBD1	CASSPTGGITEAFF	TGTGCCAGCAGTCCGACAGGGGGGATCACTGAAGCTTTCTTT
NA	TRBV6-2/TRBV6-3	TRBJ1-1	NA	CASSRQENTEAFF	TGTGCCAGCAGCCGACAGGAGAACACTGAAGCTTTCTTT
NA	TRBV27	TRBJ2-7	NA	CASSLEAGNYEQYF	TGTGCCAGCAGTTTAGAGGCGGGGAACTACGAGCAGTACTTC
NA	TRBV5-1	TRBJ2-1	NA	CASSSEPGFQFF	TGCGCCAGCAGCTCGGAACCGGGATTCCAGTTCTTC
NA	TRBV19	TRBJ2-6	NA	CASRQVTNSGANVLTF	TGTGCCAGTAGACAGGTAACGAACTCTGGGGCCAACGTCCTGACTTTC
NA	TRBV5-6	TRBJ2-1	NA	CASSLELLYNEQFF	TGTGCCAGCAGCTTGGAACTTCTCTACAATGAGCAGTTCTTC